This TCR beta chain originates from a study of Ad26.COV2.S vaccination and SARS-CoV-2 variants. Study as a whole: Intramuscular Ad26.COV2.S at 5x10^10 or 1x10^11 viral particles.

The study, taken as a whole, reports: It was reported that spike-specific CD8+ and CD4+ T cell responses were substantially broad after vaccination. From the TCR breadth and depth analyses, total T cell responses may have been underestimated.

The method was immunoSEQ multiplex PCR; TCRdb's version includes in-frame clones alone and lacks a portion of them. The top ten hold 3.6% of the sample, which has a few hundred thousand clones, 70% to 90% seen once. With 5 bases removed from V and 5 bases from J, the gap between germline ends came to 20 bases. Germline lookup yields CDR1 MNHEY and CDR2 SMNVEV (reference sequence). This CDR3 has 16 amino acids. The treatment here: around 19 received Ad26.COV2.S at low or high dose, single or two shots; 5 received placebo; per-sample allocation not given. The samples date from day 63 after the first vaccine or placebo injection. The vaccine delivered Wuhan-strain SARS-CoV-2 spike through an Ad26 vector. As to this clone: Its target is unknown.

The source was peripheral blood, collected in a trial of Ad26.COV2.S vaccine versus placebo. This chain joins TRBV27 and TRBJ2-3; D perhaps matches TRBD2 (6 bases). The sequence was collected from a person between 18 and 59 years old who received the Ad26.COV2.S COVID-19 vaccine or a placebo. The CDR3 sequence: CASSVGGHRGRDTQYF. The CDR3 coding sequence is TGTGCCAGCAGTGTTGGCGGACACCGGGGGAGAGATACGCAGTATTTT.